This record concerns one T cell receptor beta chain sequence. A library of TCRbeta sequences, prepared with unique molecular identifiers, was generated. TCRdb recomputed calls from the PCR reads with MiXCR, one row per CDR3 protein. The data show roughly 300,000 distinct CDR3 sequences, 9.9% seen once. This record belongs to a study of T-cell reconstitution after alpha-beta-depleted transplantation in children. This CDR3 region has 12 residues. Germline CDR1 is MNHNY and CDR2 is SVGAGI (reference sequence). The V end lost 9 bases, the J end lost 2 bases, and 7 bases lay between the germline ends. The material sequenced was PBMCs from the stem cell graft donor, taken from the stem cell graft. This sequence was found in a human donor who donated a stem cell graft to a child with SCID. V and J are TRBV6-6 and TRBJ1-4; D is undetermined. The CDR3 region has the DNA TGTGCCAGTTGGGCCACTAATGAAAAACTGTTTTTT. Protein product: CASWATNEKLFF.